This T cell receptor beta chain was recovered during a study of cytotoxic CD8 clonotypes in ibrutinib-treated CLL. Germline trimming cut 5 bases from V and 3 bases from J; bases unmatched to any gene: 2. Germline V gives CDR1 SEHNR, CDR2 FQNEAQ (reference sequence). The CDR3 length is 14 residues. TCRdb's copy holds only in-frame clones and misses some; the assay was immunoSEQ multiplex PCR. Counted here are 150,000 or so clones, about 84% occurring once; the ten biggest clones make up 7.5% to 9%. This clonotype was sampled from a human donor with chronic lymphocytic leukemia. Here the sequenced sample was PBMCs, taken after 36 months of ibrutinib treatment. The chain joins TRBV7-9 to TRBJ2-1; 9 bases align to TRBD1. Here the CDR3 DNA reads TGTGCCAGCAGCCCGGGACAGGGCTACAATGAGCAGTTCTTC. Protein: CASSPGQGYNEQFF.